This TCR beta chain was profiled in a study of human T cells and chemical hapten exposure. The study's library attached unique molecular identifiers to single cDNA molecules. A single record per CDR3 protein comes from TCRdb applying MiXCR to the RACE reads. Seen here are approximately 400,000 distinct CDR3 sequences, around 5.5% observed once, and the top ten hold around 2.6%. The time point is: pre-sensitization, week 0. Stated treatment: therapeutic diphenylcyclopropenone sensitization with weekly scalp DPC. Someone pulled total RNA out of unfractionated whole blood. The length of the CDR3 is 14 residues. Trimming cost V 4 bases and J 3 bases; bases outside gene matches: 5.

This TCR came from a woman aged 45-59 years with alopecia areata. Some clones in this sample may be carry-over from other donors' samples. The chain links TRBV12-3 or TRBV12-4 to TRBJ2-5, with 7 bases identical to TRBD1. The sequences come from whole blood, collected in connection with sensitization to the hapten diphenylcyclopropenone (DPC). The chain's CDR3 is CASSSLTGKETQYF. CDR3 coding DNA: TGTGCCAGCAGTTCCCTGACAGGGAAAGAGACCCAGTACTTC.